The 14 T cell receptor beta chains reported below all come from one sample, sequenced in a study of T cells after yellow fever vaccination. TCRdb reanalysed the 5' RACE reads using MiXCR and keeps one entry per CDR3 protein. The sample consists of 200,000 to 250,000 distinct CDR3 sequences, less than 8.5% of them appearing once. The starting material was CD4+ T cells sorted from PBMCs, obtained 15 days after the yellow fever booster vaccination. The receptors come from a man under 40 who received the YFV17D yellow fever vaccine.

The chain joins TRBV3-1 to TRBJ2-1; D is perhaps TRBD1 (5 bases). V lost 3 bases and J 12 bases, leaving 18 bases between the germline ends. The CDR3 has 14 amino acids. Germline V gene lookup returns CDR1 LGHDT and CDR2 YNNKEL (reference sequence). CDR3 residues: CASSHPDLKRGQFF. The CDR3 region has the DNA TGTGCCAGCAGCCACCCGGACCTTAAAAGGGGGCAGTTCTTC.

This clonotype was counted between two and nine times. CDR3 nucleotides: TGTGCCAGCAACCCTAGCGGGATGGGTACCGGGGAGCTGTTTTTT. It specifies CASNPSGMGTGELFF. The V call is TRBV2, the J call TRBJ2-2; the match to TRBD2 covers 9 bases. Germline CDR1 SNHLY, CDR2 FYNNEI. The CDR3 consists of 15 residues. V shed 7 bases and J 5 bases; nucleotides not matched to a gene: 8.

This clonotype was detected a few times. The V and J genes are TRBV28 and TRBJ1-2; no clear D. Germline V gene sequence: CDR1 MDHEN, CDR2 SYDVKM. Trimming removed 5 bases from V and 8 bases from J, with 15 bases in between. This CDR3 is built from 13 residues. CDR3 DNA sequence: TGTGCCAGCAGTATAGTGCGGGCCTTCGGCTACACCTTC. It codes for CASSIVRAFGYTF.

V is TRBV5-4 and J is TRBJ2-3, with 7 bases lining up with TRBD2. This CDR3 is built from 15 residues. Germline CDR1 SGHNT, CDR2 YYREEE (reference sequence). V was clipped by 3 bases and J by 2 bases; unmatched bases: 6. CDR3 loop: CASSSRLADTDTQYF. As DNA, the CDR3 is TGTGCCAGCAGCTCCCGGCTAGCGGACACAGATACGCAGTATTTT.

The rearrangement uses TRBV23-1 and TRBJ1-6, with D uncertain. TRBV23-1 is labeled an ORF, and its function is uncertain. CDR3 length: 20 amino acids. Trimming shortened V by 0 bases and J by 0 bases, and 18 bases separated the two germline ends. The CDR3 DNA follows: TGCGCCAGCAGTCAATCTGGCCCCCCCGAACGGACCTCCTATAATTCACCCCTCCACTTT. Protein product: CASSQSGPPERTSYNSPLHF.

In its sample, this clonotype was seen many times. The chain carries TRBV21-1 and TRBJ1-1; the DNA was not used to check the table's D call, TRBD1. TRBV21-1 is classified as a pseudogene. CDR3 length: 14 residues. The CDR3 loop is CASSKESQGAEAFF. The CDR3 DNA is TGTGCCAGCAGCAAAGAATCCCAGGGAGCTGAAGCTTTCTTT.

The rearrangement joins TRBV5-1 to TRBJ2-1; TRBD2 matches 8 bases. Germline V gene data show CDR1 as SGHRS and CDR2 as YFSETQ. V trimming: 6 bases; J trimming: 6 bases; junction bases outside the gene matches: 14. The CDR3 is made up of 16 amino acids. In DNA, the CDR3 is TGCGCCAGCACGTTAATGGGGGCTAGCGGGTTCAATGAGCAGTTCTTC. Protein sequence: CASTLMGASGFNEQFF.

The rearrangement links TRBV4-2 to TRBJ2-7, with TRBD1 matching over 7 bases. After removal of 0 bases from V and 4 bases from J, the junction contained 6 bases not matched to a gene. Germline V gives CDR1 LGHNA, CDR2 YNFKEQ. The CDR3 length is 15 residues. The CDR3 region is CASSQDLGQAYEQYF. The DNA for the CDR3 is TGTGCCAGCAGCCAAGATCTAGGACAGGCTTACGAGCAGTACTTC.

This clonotype was detected ten times or more. The rearrangement uses TRBV12-3 or TRBV12-4 and TRBJ1-5; D gene uncertain. This CDR3 region has 11 residues. Trimming took 3 bases from V and 11 from J, leaving 8 bases between them. The CDR3 DNA is TGTGCCAGCAGTTTGGATATAGCCCAGCATTTT. As protein: CASSLDIAQHF.

This clonotype was observed a handful of times. V gene TRBV4-3 combines with J gene TRBJ2-7; TRBD2 matches 8 bases. This CDR3 spans 15 amino acids. V trimming: 1 base; J trimming: 2 bases; junction bases outside the gene matches: 4. Looked up from germline, CDR1 is LGHNA and CDR2 is YSLEER. CDR3 residues: CASSQGTSGPYEQYF. The CDR3 DNA is TGCGCCAGCAGCCAAGGAACTAGCGGACCCTACGAGCAGTACTTC.

The chain has TRBV5-1 and TRBJ1-2, with 7 bases matching TRBD1. Germline CDR1 is SGHRS and CDR2 is YFSETQ. The CDR3 is made up of 14 amino acids. V gave up 3 bases and J gave up 7 bases; unmatched junction bases: 9. DNA of the CDR3: TGCGCCAGCAGCTGGGAGGGGGCGGATGGTGGCTACACCTTC. Translation gives CASSWEGADGGYTF. The full variable domain, with the rest looked up from reference TRBV5-1 and TRBJ1-2, is KAGVTQTPRYLIKTRGQQVTLSCSPISGHRSVSWYQQTPGQGLQFLFEYFSETQRNKGNFPGRFSGRQFSNSRSEMNVSTLELGDSALYLCASSWEGADGGYTFGSGTRLTVV.

The CDR3 here is CASSPQGYNEKLFF. The CDR3, as DNA: TGTGCCAGCTCACCACAGGGTTATAATGAAAAACTGTTTTTT. V and J are TRBV18 and TRBJ1-4; D ambiguous. The CDR3 consists of 14 residues. CDR1 is KGHSH and CDR2 is LQKENI in the germline V gene. Trimming left V 1 base short and J 4 bases short, with 7 bases between.

The J gene is TRBJ2-3, the V gene TRBV5-6; D not certain. The CDR3 is made up of 15 amino acids. CDR1 is SGHDT, CDR2 YYEEEE, per germline. V was clipped by 2 bases and J by 0 bases, with 10 bases between them. As DNA, the CDR3 is TGTGCCAGCAGCTTTGGCTTCGCTAGCACAGATACGCAGTATTTT. Amino acids: CASSFGFASTDTQYF.

This clonotype was observed at least ten times. The CDR3 bases are TGTGCCAGCAGCTTTTCCGGGACTAACTACGAGCAGTACTTC. This codes for CASSFSGTNYEQYF. The V gene is TRBV7-8, the J gene TRBJ2-7; 7 nucleotides align to TRBD2. This CDR3 has 14 residues. The germline V gene encodes CDR1 SGHVS and CDR2 FQNEAQ. The V and J ends lost 3 bases and 3 bases, in that order; junction bases with no gene match: 5. Looking up the rest from reference TRBV7-8 and TRBJ2-7 gives the full variable domain: GAGVSQSPRYKVAKRGQDVALRCDPISGHVSLFWYQQALGQGPEFLTYFQNEAQLDKSGLPSDRFFAERPEGSVSTLKIQRTQQEDSAVYLCASSFSGTNYEQYFGPGTRLTVT.